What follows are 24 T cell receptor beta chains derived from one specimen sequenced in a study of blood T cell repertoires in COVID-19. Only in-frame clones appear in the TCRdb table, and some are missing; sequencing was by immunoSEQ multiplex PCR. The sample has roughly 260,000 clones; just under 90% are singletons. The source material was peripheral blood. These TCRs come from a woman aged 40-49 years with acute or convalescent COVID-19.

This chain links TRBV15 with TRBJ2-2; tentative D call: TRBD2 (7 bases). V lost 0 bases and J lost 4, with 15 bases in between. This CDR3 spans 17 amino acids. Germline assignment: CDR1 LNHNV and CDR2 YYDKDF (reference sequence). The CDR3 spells CATSRDWEGTSTGELFF. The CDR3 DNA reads TGTGCCACCAGCAGAGATTGGGAGGGGACATCCACCGGGGAGCTGTTTTTT.

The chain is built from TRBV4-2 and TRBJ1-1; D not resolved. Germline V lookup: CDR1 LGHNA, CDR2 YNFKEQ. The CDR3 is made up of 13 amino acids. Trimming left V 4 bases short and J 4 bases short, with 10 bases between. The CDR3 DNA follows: TGTGCCAGCAGCCCCCTCCGGGGCACTGAAGCTTTCTTT. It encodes CASSPLRGTEAFF.

The CDR3 bases are TGTGCCAGCAGCTACGGGAGCTCCTACGAGCAGTACGTC. It is translated as CASSYGSSYEQYV. The V call is TRBV5-4, the J call TRBJ2-7, with TRBD2 as a possible D gene (6 bases). The V gene's germline CDR1 is SGHNT and CDR2 YYREEE (reference sequence). V was clipped by 3 bases and J by 0 bases, with 7 bases between them. The CDR3 loop spans 13 amino acids.

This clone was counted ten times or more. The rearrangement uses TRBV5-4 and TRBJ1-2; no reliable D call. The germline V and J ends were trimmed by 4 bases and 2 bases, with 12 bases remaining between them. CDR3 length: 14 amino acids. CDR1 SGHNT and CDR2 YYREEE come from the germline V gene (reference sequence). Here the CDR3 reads CASSLPGSNYGYTF. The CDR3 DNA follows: TGTGCCAGCAGCCTCCCGGGGTCGAACTATGGCTACACCTTC.

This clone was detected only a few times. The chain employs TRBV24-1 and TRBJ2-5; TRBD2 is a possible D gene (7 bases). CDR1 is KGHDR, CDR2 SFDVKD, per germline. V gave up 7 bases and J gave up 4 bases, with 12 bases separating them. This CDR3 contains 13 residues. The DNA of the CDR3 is TGTGCCACCAGGCGGGGGCCAGGAGAGACCCAGTACTTC. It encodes CATRRGPGETQYF.

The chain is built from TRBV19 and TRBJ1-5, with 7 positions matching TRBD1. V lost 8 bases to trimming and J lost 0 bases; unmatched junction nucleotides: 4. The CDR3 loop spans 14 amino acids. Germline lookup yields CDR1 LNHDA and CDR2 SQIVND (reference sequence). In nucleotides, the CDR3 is TGTGCCAGTCGGACAGGCCATAGCAATCAGCCCCAGCATTTT. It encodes CASRTGHSNQPQHF.

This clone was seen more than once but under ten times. The CDR3 is CASITKGAAEAFF. The CDR3 DNA is TGTGCCAGCATTACAAAGGGGGCCGCTGAAGCTTTCTTT. The chain recombines TRBV28 with TRBJ1-1, with TRBD1 matching 7 bases. Germline values: CDR1 MDHEN, CDR2 SYDVKM. The CDR3 runs 13 residues. J lost 6 bases, V lost 7 bases, and 8 bases had no gene match.

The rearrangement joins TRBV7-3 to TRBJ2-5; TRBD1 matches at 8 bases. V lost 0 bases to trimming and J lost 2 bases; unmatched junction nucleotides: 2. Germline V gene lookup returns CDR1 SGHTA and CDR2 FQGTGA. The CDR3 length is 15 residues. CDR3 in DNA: TGTGCCAGCAGCTTAACTCAGGGGGCTCAAGAGACCCAGTACTTC. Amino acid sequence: CASSLTQGAQETQYF.

CDR3 sequence: CASSLQGYSNQPQHF. The DNA for the CDR3 is TGTGCCAGCAGCCTACAGGGTTATAGCAATCAGCCCCAGCATTTT. This chain connects TRBV28 to TRBJ1-5, with D perhaps TRBD1 (6 bases). The CDR3 has 15 residues. From germline, CDR1 is MDHEN and CDR2 SYDVKM. The V end was cut by 6 bases, the J end by 0 bases, with 12 bases between.

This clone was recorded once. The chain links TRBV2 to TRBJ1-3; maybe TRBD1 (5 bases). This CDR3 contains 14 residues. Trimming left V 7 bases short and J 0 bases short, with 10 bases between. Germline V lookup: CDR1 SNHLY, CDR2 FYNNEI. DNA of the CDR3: TGTGCCAGCAAACAGGACATCTCTGGAAACACCATATATTTT. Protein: CASKQDISGNTIYF.

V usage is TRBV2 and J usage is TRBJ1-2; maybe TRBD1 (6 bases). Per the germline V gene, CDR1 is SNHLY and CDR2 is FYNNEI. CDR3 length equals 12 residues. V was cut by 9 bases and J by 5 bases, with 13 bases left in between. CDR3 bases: TGTGCCAGACAGGGAGATTGGTATGGCTACACCTTC. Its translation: CARQGDWYGYTF.

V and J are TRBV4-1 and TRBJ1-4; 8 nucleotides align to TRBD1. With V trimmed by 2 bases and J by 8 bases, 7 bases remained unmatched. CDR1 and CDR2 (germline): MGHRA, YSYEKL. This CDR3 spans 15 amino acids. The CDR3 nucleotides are TGCGCCAGCAGCCAACCTACAGGGGGAAACGAAAAACTGTTTTTT. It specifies CASSQPTGGNEKLFF.

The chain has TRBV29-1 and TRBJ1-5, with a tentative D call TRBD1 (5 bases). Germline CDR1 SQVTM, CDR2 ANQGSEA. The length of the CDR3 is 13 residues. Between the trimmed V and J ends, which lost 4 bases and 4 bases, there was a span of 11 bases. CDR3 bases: TGCAGCGTTGCGGGGGTAGGGAATCAGCCCCAGCATTTT. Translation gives CSVAGVGNQPQHF.

Here the CDR3 DNA reads TGCGCCAGCTTGGGGGGACAGGGAGGGCTCAAGTGTCTAAAGCCAGTGGAGCAGTACGTC. The encoded protein is CASLGGQGGLKCLKPVEQYV. V gene TRBV23-1 combines with J gene TRBJ2-7; TRBD1 matches at 9 bases. TRBV23-1 is labeled an ORF, and its function is uncertain. The CDR3 runs to 20 residues. J was trimmed by 7 bases and V by 8 bases; bases with no gene match: 30.

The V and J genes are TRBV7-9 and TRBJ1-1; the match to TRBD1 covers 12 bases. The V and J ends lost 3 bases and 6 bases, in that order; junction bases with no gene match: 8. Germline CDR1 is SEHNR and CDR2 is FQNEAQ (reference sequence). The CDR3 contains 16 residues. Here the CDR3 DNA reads TGTGCCAGCAGCTTGGCCGGGGACAGGGGGCGGGCTGAAGCTTTCTTT. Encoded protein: CASSLAGDRGRAEAFF.

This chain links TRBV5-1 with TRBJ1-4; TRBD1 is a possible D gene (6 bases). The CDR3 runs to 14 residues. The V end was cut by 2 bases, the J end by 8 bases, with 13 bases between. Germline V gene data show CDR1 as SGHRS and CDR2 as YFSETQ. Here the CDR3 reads CASSFRDTGEKLFF. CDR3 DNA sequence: TGCGCCAGCAGCTTTCGGGACACTGGGGAAAAACTGTTTTTT.

The chain's CDR3 is CATSRERGRGVIANYGYTF. CDR3 in DNA: TGTGCCACCAGCAGAGAACGAGGCCGCGGGGTAATTGCTAACTATGGCTACACCTTC. The V and J genes are TRBV15 and TRBJ1-2; D unresolved. The CDR3 spans 19 residues. Trimming removed 0 bases from V and 0 bases from J, with 20 bases in between. Looked up from germline, CDR1 is LNHNV and CDR2 is YYDKDF (reference sequence).

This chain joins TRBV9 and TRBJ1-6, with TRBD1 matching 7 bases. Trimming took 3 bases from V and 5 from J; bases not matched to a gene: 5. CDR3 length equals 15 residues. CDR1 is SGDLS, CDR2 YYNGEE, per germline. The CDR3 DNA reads TGTGCCAGCAGCGCGAGGGACAGTCATAATTCACCCCTCCACTTT. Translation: CASSARDSHNSPLHF.

CDR3 coding DNA: TGTGCCAGCAGCCCCCAAGCCCTCCTAGCGGGGGACAATGAGCAGTTCTTC. Its protein product is CASSPQALLAGDNEQFF. The chain employs TRBV7-6 and TRBJ2-1, with 10 positions matching TRBD2. Trimming removed 5 bases from V and 5 bases from J; junction bases left unmatched: 12. The CDR3 spans 17 residues. Germline CDR1 is SGHVS and CDR2 is FNYEAQ.

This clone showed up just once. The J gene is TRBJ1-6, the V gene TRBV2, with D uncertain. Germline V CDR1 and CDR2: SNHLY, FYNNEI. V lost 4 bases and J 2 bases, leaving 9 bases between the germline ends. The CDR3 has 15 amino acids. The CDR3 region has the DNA TGTGCCAGCAGTGTTCGGGGAGCCTATAATTCACCCCTCCACTTT. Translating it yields CASSVRGAYNSPLHF.

The CDR3 nucleotides read TGTGCCAGCAGCTTCAGGGGCACCGGGGAGCTGTTTTTT. Its translation is CASSFRGTGELFF. This chain joins TRBV7-2 and TRBJ2-2; a possible D gene is TRBD1 (6 bases). The CDR3 totals 13 residues. Looked up from germline, CDR1 is SGHTA and CDR2 is FQGNSA. Trimming left V 3 bases short and J 4 bases short, with 6 bases between.

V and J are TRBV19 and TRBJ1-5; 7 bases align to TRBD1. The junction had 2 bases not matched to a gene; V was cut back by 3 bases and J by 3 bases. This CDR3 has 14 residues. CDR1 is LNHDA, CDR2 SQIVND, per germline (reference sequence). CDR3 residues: CASSMTGYNQPQHF. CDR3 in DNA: TGTGCCAGTAGTATGACAGGGTACAATCAGCCCCAGCATTTT.

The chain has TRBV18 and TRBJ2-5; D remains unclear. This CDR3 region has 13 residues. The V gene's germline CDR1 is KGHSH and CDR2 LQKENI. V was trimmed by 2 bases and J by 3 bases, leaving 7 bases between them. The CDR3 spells CASSPGSEETQYF. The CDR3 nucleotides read TGTGCCAGCTCACCAGGTTCAGAAGAGACCCAGTACTTC.

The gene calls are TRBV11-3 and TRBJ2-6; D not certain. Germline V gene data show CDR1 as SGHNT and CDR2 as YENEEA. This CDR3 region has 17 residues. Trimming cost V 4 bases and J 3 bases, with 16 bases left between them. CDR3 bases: TGTGCCAGCAGCTGGGCAGCTCTAATAGGTGGGGCCAACGTCCTGACTTTC. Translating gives CASSWAALIGGANVLTF.